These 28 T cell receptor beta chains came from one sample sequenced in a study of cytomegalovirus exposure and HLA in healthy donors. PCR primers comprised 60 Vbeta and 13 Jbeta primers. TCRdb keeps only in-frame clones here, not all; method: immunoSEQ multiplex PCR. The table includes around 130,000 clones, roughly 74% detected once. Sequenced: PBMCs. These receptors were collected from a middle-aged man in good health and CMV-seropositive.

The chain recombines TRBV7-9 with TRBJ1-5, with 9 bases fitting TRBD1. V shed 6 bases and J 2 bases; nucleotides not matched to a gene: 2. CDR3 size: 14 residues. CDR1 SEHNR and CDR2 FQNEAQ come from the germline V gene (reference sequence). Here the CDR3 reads CASSTGGGNQPQHF. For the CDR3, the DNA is TGTGCCAGCAGTACAGGGGGCGGCAATCAGCCCCAGCATTTT.

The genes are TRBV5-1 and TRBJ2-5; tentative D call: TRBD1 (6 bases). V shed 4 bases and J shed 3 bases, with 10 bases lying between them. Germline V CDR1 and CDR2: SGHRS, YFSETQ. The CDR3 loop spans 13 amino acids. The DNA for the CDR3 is TGCGCCAGCAGCCCAAACAGGGAAGAGACCCAGTACTTC. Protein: CASSPNREETQYF.

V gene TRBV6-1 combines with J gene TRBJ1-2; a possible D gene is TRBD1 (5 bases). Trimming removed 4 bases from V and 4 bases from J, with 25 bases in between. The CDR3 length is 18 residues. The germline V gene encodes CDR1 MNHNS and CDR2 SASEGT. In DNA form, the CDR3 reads TGTGCCAGCAGTGGTCTTCGGGCAGGGCCCCCTATTGCCTATGGCTACACCTTC. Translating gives CASSGLRAGPPIAYGYTF.

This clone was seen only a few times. CDR3 coding DNA: TGTGCCTCCGCCGGGGGGAGGACTTACTCCTACGAGCAGTACTTC. This encodes CASAGGRTYSYEQYF. The gene calls are TRBV19 and TRBJ2-5; 7 bases are a match to TRBD2. The end of the DNA fits TRBJ2-7 better, so the J call may be wrong. This CDR3 is built from 15 residues. Per the germline V gene, CDR1 is LNHDA and CDR2 is SQIVND (reference sequence).

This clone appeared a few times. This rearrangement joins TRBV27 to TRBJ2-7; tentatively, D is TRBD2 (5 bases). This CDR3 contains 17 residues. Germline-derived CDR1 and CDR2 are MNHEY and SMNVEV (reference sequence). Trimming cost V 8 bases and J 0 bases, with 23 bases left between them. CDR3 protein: CASAKATTAGVSYEQYF. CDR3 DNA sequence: TGTGCCAGCGCCAAAGCCACCACGGCGGGCGTCTCCTACGAGCAGTACTTC.

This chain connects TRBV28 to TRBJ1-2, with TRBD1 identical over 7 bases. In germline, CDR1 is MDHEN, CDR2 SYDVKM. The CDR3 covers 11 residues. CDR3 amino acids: CAYRDSCGYTF. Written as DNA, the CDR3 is TGTGCTTACCGGGACAGCTGCGGCTACACCTTC.

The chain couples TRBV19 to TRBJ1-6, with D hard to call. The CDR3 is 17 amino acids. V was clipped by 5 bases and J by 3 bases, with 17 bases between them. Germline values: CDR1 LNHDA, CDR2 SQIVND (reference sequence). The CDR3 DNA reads TGTGCCAGTAGTCCTCCCGGCGGAGGGAGCTATAATTCACCCCTCCACTTT. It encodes CASSPPGGGSYNSPLHF.

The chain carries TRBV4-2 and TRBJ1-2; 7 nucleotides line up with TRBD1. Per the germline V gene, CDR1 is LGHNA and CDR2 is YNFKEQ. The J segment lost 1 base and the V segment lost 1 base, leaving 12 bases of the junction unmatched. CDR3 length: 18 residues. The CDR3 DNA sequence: TGTGCCAGCAGCCAAGTAGGGGGAAGGGGGCAGGGTAACTATGGCTACACCTTC. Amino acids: CASSQVGGRGQGNYGYTF.

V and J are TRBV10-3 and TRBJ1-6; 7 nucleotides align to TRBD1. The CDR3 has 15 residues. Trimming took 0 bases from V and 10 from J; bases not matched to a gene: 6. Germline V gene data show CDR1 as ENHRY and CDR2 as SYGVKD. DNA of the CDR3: TGTGCCATCAGTGAGTCGATCAGGGGGGAATCACCCCTCCACTTT. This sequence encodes CAISESIRGESPLHF.

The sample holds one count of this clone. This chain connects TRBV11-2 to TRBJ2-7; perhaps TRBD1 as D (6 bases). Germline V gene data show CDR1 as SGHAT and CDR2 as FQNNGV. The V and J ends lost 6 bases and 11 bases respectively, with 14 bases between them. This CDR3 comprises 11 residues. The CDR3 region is CASSTGWVEYF. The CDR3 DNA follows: TGTGCCAGCAGTACAGGGTGGGTGGAGTACTTC.

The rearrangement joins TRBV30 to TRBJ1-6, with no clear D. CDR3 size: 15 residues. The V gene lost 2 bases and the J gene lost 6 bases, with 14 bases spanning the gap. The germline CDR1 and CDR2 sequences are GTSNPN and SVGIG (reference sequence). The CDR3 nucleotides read TGTGCCTGGAGTACCTCCGGGTCGGGTAATTCACCCCTCCACTTT. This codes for CAWSTSGSGNSPLHF. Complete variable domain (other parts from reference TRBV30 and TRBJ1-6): SQTIHQWPATLVQPVGSPLSLECTVEGTSNPNLYWYRQAAGRGLQLLFYSVGIGQISSEVPQNLSASRPQDRQFILSSKKLLLSDSGFYLCAWSTSGSGNSPLHFGNGTRLTVT.

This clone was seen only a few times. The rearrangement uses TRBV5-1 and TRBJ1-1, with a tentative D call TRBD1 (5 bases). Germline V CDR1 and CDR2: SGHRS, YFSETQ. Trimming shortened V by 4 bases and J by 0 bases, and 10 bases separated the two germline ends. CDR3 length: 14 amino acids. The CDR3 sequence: CASSGGVVNTEAFF. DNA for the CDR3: TGCGCCAGCAGCGGAGGGGTAGTGAACACTGAAGCTTTCTTT.

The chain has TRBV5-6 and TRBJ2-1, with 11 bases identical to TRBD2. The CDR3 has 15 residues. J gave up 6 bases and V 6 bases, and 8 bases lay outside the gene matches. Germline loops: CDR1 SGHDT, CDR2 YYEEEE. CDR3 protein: CASIDSGGAINEQFF. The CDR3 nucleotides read TGTGCCAGCATCGATAGCGGGGGGGCTATCAATGAGCAGTTCTTC.

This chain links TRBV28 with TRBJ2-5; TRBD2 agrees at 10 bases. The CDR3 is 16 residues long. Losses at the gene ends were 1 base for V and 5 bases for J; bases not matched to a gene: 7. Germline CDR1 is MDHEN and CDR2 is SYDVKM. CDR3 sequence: CASSLSAGGPGETQYF. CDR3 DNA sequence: TGTGCCAGCAGTTTATCAGCGGGAGGGCCGGGGGAGACCCAGTACTTC.

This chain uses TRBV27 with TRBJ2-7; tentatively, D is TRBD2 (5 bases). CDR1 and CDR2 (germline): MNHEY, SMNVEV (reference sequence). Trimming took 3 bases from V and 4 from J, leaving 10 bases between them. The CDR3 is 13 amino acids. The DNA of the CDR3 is TGTGCCAGCAGTTTGGTCCGGGATTACGAGCAGTACTTC. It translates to CASSLVRDYEQYF.

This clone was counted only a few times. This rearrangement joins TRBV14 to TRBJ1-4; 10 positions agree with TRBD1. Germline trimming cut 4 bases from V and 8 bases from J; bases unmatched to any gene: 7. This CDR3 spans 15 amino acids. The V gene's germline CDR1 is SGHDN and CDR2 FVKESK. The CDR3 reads CASSLRQGAGEKLFF. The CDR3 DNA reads TGTGCCAGCAGCCTCCGACAGGGGGCAGGGGAAAAACTGTTTTTT.

CDR3 in amino acids: CASSSSGGTNEQFF. In DNA form, the CDR3 reads TGTGCCAGCAGTTCTAGCGGGGGAACCAATGAGCAGTTCTTC. The chain couples TRBV28 to TRBJ2-1; 10 bases align to TRBD2. The CDR3 spans 14 residues. V lost 4 bases, J lost 6 bases, and 3 bases stayed unmatched. CDR1 MDHEN and CDR2 SYDVKM come from the germline V gene.

The CDR3 loop reads CASSQNRDRGEQYF. CDR3 DNA sequence: TGTGCCAGCAGTCAGAACCGGGACAGGGGGGAGCAGTACTTC. The chain is built from TRBV27 and TRBJ2-5; TRBD1 matches at 11 bases. Germline V CDR1 and CDR2: MNHEY, SMNVEV (reference sequence). The CDR3 contains 14 residues. V shed 5 bases and J 11 bases; nucleotides not matched to a gene: 10.

CDR3: CASSRHLAGVETQYF. The CDR3 DNA is TGTGCCAGCAGCCGCCATCTAGCGGGAGTGGAGACCCAGTACTTC. This chain connects TRBV5-6 to TRBJ2-5; TRBD2 agrees at 10 bases. Germline V gene lookup returns CDR1 SGHDT and CDR2 YYEEEE. The CDR3 runs to 15 residues. Trimming removed 4 bases from V and 5 bases from J; junction bases left unmatched: 8.

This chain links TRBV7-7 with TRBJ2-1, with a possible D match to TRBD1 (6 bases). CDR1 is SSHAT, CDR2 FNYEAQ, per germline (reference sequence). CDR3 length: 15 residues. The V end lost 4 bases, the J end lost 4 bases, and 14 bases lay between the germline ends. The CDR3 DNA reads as TGTGCCAGCAGCTACAGGGAAGGGGCATACAATGAGCAGTTCTTC. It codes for CASSYREGAYNEQFF. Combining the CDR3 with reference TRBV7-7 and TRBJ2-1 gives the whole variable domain GAGVSQSPRYKVTKRGQDVTLRCDPISSHATLYWYQQALGQGPEFLTYFNYEAQPDKSGLPSDRFSAERPEGSISTLTIQRTEQRDSAMYRCASSYREGAYNEQFFGPGTRLTVL.

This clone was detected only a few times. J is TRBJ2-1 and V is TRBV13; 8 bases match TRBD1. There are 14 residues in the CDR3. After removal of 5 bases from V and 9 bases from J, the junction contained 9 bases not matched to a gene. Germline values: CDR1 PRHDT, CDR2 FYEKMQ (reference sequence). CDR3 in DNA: TGTGCCAGCAGCGCCGACAGGGGAAGGAGTGAGCAGTTCTTC. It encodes CASSADRGRSEQFF.

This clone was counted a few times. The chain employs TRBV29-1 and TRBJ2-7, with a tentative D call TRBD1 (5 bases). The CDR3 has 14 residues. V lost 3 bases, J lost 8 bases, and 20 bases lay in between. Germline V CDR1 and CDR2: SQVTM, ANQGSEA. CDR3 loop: CSVELSQAGPKQYF. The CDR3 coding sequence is TGCAGCGTTGAGTTGTCACAGGCTGGTCCGAAGCAGTACTTC.

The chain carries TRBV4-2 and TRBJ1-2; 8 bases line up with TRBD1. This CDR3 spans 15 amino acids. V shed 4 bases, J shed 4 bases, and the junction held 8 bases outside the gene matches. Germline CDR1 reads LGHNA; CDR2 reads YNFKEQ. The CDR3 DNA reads TGTGCCAGCAGCCCCCCGGACAGGGAGGGCTATGGCTACACCTTC. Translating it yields CASSPPDREGYGYTF.

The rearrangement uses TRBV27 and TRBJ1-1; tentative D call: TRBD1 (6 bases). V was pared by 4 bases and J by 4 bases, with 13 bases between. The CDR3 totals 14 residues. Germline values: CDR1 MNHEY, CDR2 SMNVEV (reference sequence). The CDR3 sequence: CASSSPLGGTEAFF. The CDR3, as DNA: TGTGCCAGCAGTTCACCCCTAGGGGGCACTGAAGCTTTCTTT.

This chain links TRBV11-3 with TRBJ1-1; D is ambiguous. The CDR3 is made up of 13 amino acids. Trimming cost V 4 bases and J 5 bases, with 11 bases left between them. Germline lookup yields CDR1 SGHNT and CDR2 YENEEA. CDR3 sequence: CASSSGPGTEAFF. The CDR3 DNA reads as TGTGCCAGCAGCTCCGGTCCCGGGACTGAAGCTTTCTTT.

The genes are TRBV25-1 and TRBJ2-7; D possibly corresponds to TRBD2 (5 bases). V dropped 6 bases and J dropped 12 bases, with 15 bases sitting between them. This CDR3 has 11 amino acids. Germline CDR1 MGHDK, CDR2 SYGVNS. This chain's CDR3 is CASSSGGEGYF. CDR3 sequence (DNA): TGTGCCAGCAGCTCAGGTGGCGAGGGGTACTTC.

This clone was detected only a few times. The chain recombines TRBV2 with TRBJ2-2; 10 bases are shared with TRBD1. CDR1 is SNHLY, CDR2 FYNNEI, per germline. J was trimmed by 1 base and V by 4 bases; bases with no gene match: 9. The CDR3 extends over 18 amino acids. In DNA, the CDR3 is TGTGCCAGCAGTGTGACAGGGGGCTCAGCACGGAACACCGGGGAGCTGTTTTTT. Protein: CASSVTGGSARNTGELFF.

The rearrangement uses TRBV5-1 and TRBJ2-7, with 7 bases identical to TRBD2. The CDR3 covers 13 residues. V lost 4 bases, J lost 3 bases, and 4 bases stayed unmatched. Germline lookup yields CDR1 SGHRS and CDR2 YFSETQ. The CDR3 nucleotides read TGCGCCAGCAGCGACCCGGGGGGCTACGAGCAGTACTTC. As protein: CASSDPGGYEQYF.